The 25 T cell receptor beta chains below all came from one sample that was sequenced in a study of shared clonotypes between healthy human individuals (TCRdb year 2020). Receptor amplification or capture employed the immunoSEQ multiplex PCR assay. TCRdb's version of the immuneACCESS table is confined to in-frame rearrangements and falls short of the full clone set. An unresolved V gene accounts for under half of the shortfall where checked; the remainder is of unknown origin. Here the sample has approximately 400,000 clones; approximately 96% occur a single time. The ten largest clonotypes hold 0.25% to 0.35% of the sample. The sample comprised memory CD8+ T cells sorted from blood. What the cell subset or site label conveys for this sample: CD45RO+ cells pooled with CCR7-negative TemRA cells. The receptors here all came from a man younger than 45 in good health.

This clone has only one observation. V gene TRBV6-6 combines with J gene TRBJ2-3; 9 bases agree with TRBD1. The CDR3 extends over 15 amino acids. Germline V gene data show CDR1 as MNHNY and CDR2 as SVGAGI (reference sequence). The J segment lost 5 bases and the V segment lost 2 bases, leaving 5 bases of the junction unmatched. The CDR3 DNA reads as TGTGCCAGCAGTTACGGGACAGGGTGGGGAGATACGCAGTATTTT. It specifies CASSYGTGWGDTQYF.

The chain recombines TRBV29-1 with TRBJ2-7; 8 bases align to TRBD1. V lost 4 bases, J lost 2 bases, and 4 bases stayed unmatched. This CDR3 is 13 amino acids long. Looked up from germline, CDR1 is SQVTM and CDR2 is ANQGSEA. CDR3 coding DNA: TGCAGCGTTGGTGACAGGGGCCCCTACGAGCAGTACTTC. Translation gives CSVGDRGPYEQYF.

The rearrangement uses TRBV18 and TRBJ1-5; D perhaps matches TRBD1 (5 bases). The V end lost 2 bases, the J end lost 6 bases, and 8 bases lay between the germline ends. CDR3 length equals 13 residues. The germline CDR1 and CDR2 sequences are KGHSH and LQKENI. The DNA of the CDR3 is TGTGCCAGCTCACCAGACAGTAGTCAGCCCCAGCATTTT. It codes for CASSPDSSQPQHF.

The V call is TRBV6-5, the J call TRBJ2-7; no reliable D call. The germline V gene has CDR1 MNHEY and CDR2 SVGAGI. This CDR3 comprises 12 residues. Trimming took 6 bases from V and 3 from J, leaving 9 bases between them. CDR3 nucleotide sequence: TGTGCCAGCAGGACGGAATACTACGAGCAGTACTTC. Translating it yields CASRTEYYEQYF.

The chain recombines TRBV21-1 with TRBJ1-2. TRBV21-1 is tagged as a pseudogene. The CDR3 consists of 13 residues. CDR3 nucleotides: TGTGCCAGCAGCAAAGGTGACTGCTATGGCTACACCTTC. Protein: CASSKGDCYGYTF.

The chain links TRBV19 to TRBJ2-1, with TRBD2 as a possible D gene (6 bases). V dropped 7 bases and J dropped 6 bases, with 13 bases sitting between them. This CDR3 spans 13 amino acids. Germline V gene data show CDR1 as LNHDA and CDR2 as SQIVND (reference sequence). As DNA, the CDR3 is TGTGCCAGTACCCCGACTAGTCCCAATGAGCAGTTCTTC. As protein: CASTPTSPNEQFF.

The chain links TRBV6-1 to TRBJ2-1; TRBD2 agrees at 12 bases. The V segment lost 8 bases and the J segment 3 bases; nucleotides outside the gene matches: 5. The CDR3 loop spans 15 amino acids. Germline CDR1 is MNHNS and CDR2 is SASEGT. CDR3: CASGLGLAGYNEQFF. The CDR3, as DNA: TGTGCCAGCGGCCTGGGACTAGCGGGCTACAATGAGCAGTTCTTC.

This rearrangement joins TRBV4-1 to TRBJ2-3, with TRBD2 matching 8 bases. The CDR3 runs 16 residues. CDR1 is MGHRA, CDR2 YSYEKL, per germline. With V trimmed by 4 bases and J by 0 bases, 6 bases remained unmatched. In DNA form, the CDR3 reads TGCGCCAGCAGCCCCCTACCTAGCGGGAGCACAGATACGCAGTATTTT. Protein: CASSPLPSGSTDTQYF.

In DNA form, the CDR3 reads TGTGCCAGCAGAACCGACAGGGGGACGAATCAGCCCCAGCATTTT. This encodes CASRTDRGTNQPQHF. The rearrangement links TRBV27 to TRBJ1-5; 9 nucleotides agree with TRBD1. The V segment lost 6 bases and the J segment 4 bases; nucleotides outside the gene matches: 7. The CDR3 sequence is 15 residues long. CDR1 is MNHEY, CDR2 SMNVEV, per germline (reference sequence).

This clone was recorded once. The chain links TRBV30 to TRBJ2-7; 9 bases fit TRBD1. This CDR3 contains 13 residues. With 3 bases clipped from V and 2 bases from J, the junction kept 2 bases outside the gene matches. CDR1 GTSNPN and CDR2 SVGIG come from the germline V gene (reference sequence). The CDR3 coding sequence is TGTGCCTGGAGGGGACAGGGAACCTACGAGCAGTACTTC. Residues: CAWRGQGTYEQYF.

The J gene is TRBJ2-7, the V gene TRBV4-2, with D maybe TRBD2 (6 bases). The germline V gene encodes CDR1 LGHNA and CDR2 YNFKEQ. The CDR3 covers 16 residues. V lost 4 bases to trimming and J lost 0 bases, with 16 bases between them. The CDR3 bases are TGTGCCAGCAGCCCTTCCGGTAGCGGTAGCTCCTACGAGCAGTACTTC. Translating it yields CASSPSGSGSSYEQYF.

V is TRBV5-5 and J is TRBJ2-4; no clear D. Trimming took off 2 bases at V and 16 bases at J, with 16 bases between the two ends. The CDR3 extends over 12 amino acids. CDR1 is SGHKS and CDR2 is YYEKEE in the germline V gene (reference sequence). This chain's CDR3 is CASSFIDLEIYF. CDR3 nucleotide sequence: TGTGCCAGCAGCTTTATCGATCTGGAGATTTACTTC.

This clone came up once. This rearrangement joins TRBV5-6 to TRBJ1-2; D unclear. This CDR3 has 14 residues. The germline V gene has CDR1 SGHDT and CDR2 YYEEEE. V lost 1 base to trimming and J lost 5 bases, with 12 bases between them. The CDR3 coding sequence is TGTGCCAGCAGCTTGCCCCTCCTGGGGTATGGCTACACCTTC. Protein: CASSLPLLGYGYTF.

The chain carries TRBV15 and TRBJ1-1; D call uncertain. The V gene's germline CDR1 is LNHNV and CDR2 YYDKDF (reference sequence). The V and J ends lost 1 base and 5 bases respectively, with 5 bases between them. CDR3 length: 12 amino acids. The chain's CDR3 is CATSRAGTEAFF. The CDR3 bases are TGTGCCACCAGCAGAGCGGGGACTGAAGCTTTCTTT.

The chain has TRBV19 and TRBJ2-5, with D unresolved. Germline CDR1 LNHDA, CDR2 SQIVND (reference sequence). The CDR3 sequence is 14 residues long. V shed 4 bases and J shed 5 bases, with 14 bases lying between them. The CDR3 is CASSSLGLGETQYF. CDR3 DNA: TGTGCCAGTAGTAGTCTGGGTTTAGGCGAGACCCAGTACTTC.

The J gene is TRBJ2-7, the V gene TRBV4-1, with 7 positions matching TRBD2. This CDR3 is built from 15 residues. The germline gives CDR1 MGHRA, CDR2 YSYEKL. The V gene end was trimmed by 0 bases and the J gene end by 7 bases; junction bases not matched to a gene: 9. In nucleotides, the CDR3 is TGCGCCAGCAGCCAAGAAACGGGAGGCCGTTGGGAGCAGTACTTC. It yields the protein CASSQETGGRWEQYF.

The chain has TRBV10-3 and TRBJ2-5; TRBD2 matches at 9 bases. The CDR3 covers 16 residues. Germline loops: CDR1 ENHRY, CDR2 SYGVKD. V gave up 0 bases and J gave up 4 bases; unmatched junction bases: 6. CDR3 in DNA: TGTGCCATCAGTGAGTCCGGCGGGAGGGGGGGAGAGACCCAGTACTTC. Amino acid sequence: CAISESGGRGGETQYF.

The rearrangement links TRBV28 to TRBJ1-4, with no clear D. The CDR3 is made up of 12 amino acids. The V gene's germline CDR1 is MDHEN and CDR2 SYDVKM. Trimming took off 5 bases at V and 8 bases at J, with 9 bases between the two ends. CDR3 sequence: CASSPRGEKLFF. The CDR3 region has the DNA TGTGCCAGCAGTCCCCGGGGAGAAAAACTGTTTTTT.

The rearrangement joins TRBV4-1 to TRBJ2-3, with D perhaps TRBD2 (6 bases). V shed 7 bases and J shed 4 bases, with 12 bases lying between them. Germline assignment: CDR1 MGHRA and CDR2 YSYEKL. This CDR3 comprises 13 residues. The CDR3 nucleotides are TGCGCCAGCACGGAGGGGTCGGCAGATACGCAGTATTTT. The encoded protein is CASTEGSADTQYF.

The genes are TRBV10-3 and TRBJ2-7, with unresolved D. V was cut by 2 bases and J by 0 bases, with 11 bases left in between. The length of the CDR3 is 15 residues. Per germline, CDR1 ENHRY and CDR2 SYGVKD. CDR3 residues: CAISERQATSYEQYF. The CDR3 DNA reads TGTGCCATCAGTGAGAGGCAGGCGACCTCCTACGAGCAGTACTTC.

The chain has TRBV5-1 and TRBJ2-7; 7 nucleotides align to TRBD2. In germline, CDR1 is SGHRS, CDR2 YFSETQ. This CDR3 has 14 residues. V shed 5 bases and J 7 bases; nucleotides not matched to a gene: 12. In DNA, the CDR3 is TGCGCCAGCAGGGTGACTAGCTCTACGGGAGAGCAGTACTTC. It encodes CASRVTSSTGEQYF.

The CDR3, as DNA: TGTGCCAGCAGTGAAGAAGGCGTCATTCTAGCGGGCGCCCGGGAGTACTTC. Amino acids: CASSEEGVILAGAREYF. The V gene is TRBV6-1, the J gene TRBJ2-5; 8 bases are a match to TRBD2. J gave up 12 bases and V 1 base, and 19 bases lay outside the gene matches. The CDR3 loop spans 17 amino acids. CDR1 is MNHNS, CDR2 SASEGT, per germline.

The CDR3 region has the DNA TGTGCCAGCAGCGCCCTACACTACACCGGGGAGCTGTTTTTT. Translated, it gives CASSALHYTGELFF. The chain uses TRBV7-8 and TRBJ2-2; D call uncertain. This CDR3 has 14 residues. Trimming left V 5 bases short and J 3 bases short, with 10 bases between. Germline lookup yields CDR1 SGHVS and CDR2 FQNEAQ.

This chain uses TRBV6-1 with TRBJ1-2, with D hard to call. CDR3 size: 17 residues. Germline V lookup: CDR1 MNHNS, CDR2 SASEGT. With 1 base removed from V and 5 bases from J, the gap between germline ends came to 20 bases. The CDR3 DNA is TGTGCCAGCAGTGAAGTGTTGAGGGCGCACGTCCCTTATGGCTACACCTTC. As protein: CASSEVLRAHVPYGYTF.

The chain has TRBV2 and TRBJ2-3; no definite D call. CDR3 size: 14 residues. V lost 3 bases to trimming and J lost 2 bases, with 9 bases between them. Germline V CDR1 and CDR2: SNHLY, FYNNEI. CDR3 region: CASSDVLPTDTQYF. The DNA of the CDR3 is TGTGCCAGCAGTGATGTACTACCCACAGATACGCAGTATTTT.